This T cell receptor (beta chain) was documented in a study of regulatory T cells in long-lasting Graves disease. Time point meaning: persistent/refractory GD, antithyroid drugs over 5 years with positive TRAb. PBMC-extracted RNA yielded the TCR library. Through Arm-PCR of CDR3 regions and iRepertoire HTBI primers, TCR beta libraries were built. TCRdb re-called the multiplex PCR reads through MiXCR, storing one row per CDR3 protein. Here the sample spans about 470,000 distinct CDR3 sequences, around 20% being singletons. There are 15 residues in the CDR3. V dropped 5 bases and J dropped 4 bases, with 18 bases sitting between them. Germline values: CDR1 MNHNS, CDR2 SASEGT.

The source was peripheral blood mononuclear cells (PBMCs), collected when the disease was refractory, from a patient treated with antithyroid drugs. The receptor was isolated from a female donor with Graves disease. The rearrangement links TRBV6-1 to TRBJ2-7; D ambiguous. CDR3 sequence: CASSSLRELLYEQYF. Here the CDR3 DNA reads TGTGCCAGCAGTTCCCTGAGAGAACTCCTTTACGAGCAGTACTTC.